This T cell receptor (beta chain) was recovered during a study of Ad26.COV2.S vaccination and SARS-CoV-2 variants. Overall study: Doses of Ad26.COV2.S were injected into muscle once or twice, 56 days apart.

Treatment specified: about 20 received Ad26.COV2.S at low or high dose, single or two shots; several received placebo; per-sample allocation not given. Sampling occurred on day 63 after the first vaccine or placebo injection. In Boston, the donor was an adult between 18-55 years of age. General study results and limits: Breadth, reportedly substantial, characterized the spike-specific CD8+ and CD4+ T cell responses after vaccination. Breadth of non-spike TCRs did not differ between vaccinees and placebo recipients.

A word on this clone: Its target is not known.

TCRdb's table, derived via immunoSEQ multiplex PCR, lists solely in-frame clones and lacks some. This sample has 440,000 or so clones, with 80% to 90% found just once. This clonotype originated in a person between 18 and 59 years old who received the Ad26.COV2.S COVID-19 vaccine or a placebo. The material was peripheral blood, obtained in a trial of Ad26.COV2.S vaccine versus placebo.

Here the CDR3 DNA reads TGTGCCAGCAGCGGGACAGGGGATAAAAACGAGCAGTTCTTC. This codes for CASSGTGDKNEQFF. The chain joins TRBV9 to TRBJ2-1; 9 positions agree with TRBD1. This CDR3 region has 14 residues. The V gene's germline CDR1 is SGDLS and CDR2 YYNGEE. V trimming: 3 bases; J trimming: 10 bases; junction bases outside the gene matches: 8.